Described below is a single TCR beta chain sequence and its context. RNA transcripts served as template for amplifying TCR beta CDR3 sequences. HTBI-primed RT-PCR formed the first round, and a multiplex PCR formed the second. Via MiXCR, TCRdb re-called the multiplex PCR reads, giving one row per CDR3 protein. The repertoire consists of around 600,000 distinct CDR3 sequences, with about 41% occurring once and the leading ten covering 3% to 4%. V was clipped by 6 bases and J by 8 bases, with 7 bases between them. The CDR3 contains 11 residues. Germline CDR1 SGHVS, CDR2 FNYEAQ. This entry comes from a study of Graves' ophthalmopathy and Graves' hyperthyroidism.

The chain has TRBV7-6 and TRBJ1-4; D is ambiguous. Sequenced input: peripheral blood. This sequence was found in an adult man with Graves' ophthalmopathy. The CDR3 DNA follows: TGTGCCAGCAGTTATGAAGAAAAACTGTTTTTT. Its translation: CASSYEEKLFF.